This TCR beta chain was obtained from a study of CD8 T cells in ankylosing spondylitis. Study results and limitations: Characteristic of ankylosing spondylitis blood, it appeared, was a TCR beta motif comprising roughly eight highly homologous variants.

The V end was cut by 9 bases, the J end by 8 bases, with 11 bases between. From germline, CDR1 is MNHEY and CDR2 SVGAGI. CDR3 length equals 11 residues. This clonotype was counted ten times or more. Its antigen is not known. TCRdb processed the 5' RACE reads anew with MiXCR; each CDR3 protein has one entry. The repertoire holds 30,000 to 45,000 distinct CDR3 sequences, with about 11% as singletons. The sample taken for sequencing was synovial fluid, either unsorted or a sorted T cell fraction (not recorded which). The chain carries TRBV6-5 and TRBJ2-1; D ambiguous. This TCR was recovered from a male donor with ankylosing spondylitis. CDR3 amino acids: CASQLLDEQFF. Here the CDR3 DNA reads TGTGCCAGTCAACTTCTTGATGAGCAGTTCTTC.